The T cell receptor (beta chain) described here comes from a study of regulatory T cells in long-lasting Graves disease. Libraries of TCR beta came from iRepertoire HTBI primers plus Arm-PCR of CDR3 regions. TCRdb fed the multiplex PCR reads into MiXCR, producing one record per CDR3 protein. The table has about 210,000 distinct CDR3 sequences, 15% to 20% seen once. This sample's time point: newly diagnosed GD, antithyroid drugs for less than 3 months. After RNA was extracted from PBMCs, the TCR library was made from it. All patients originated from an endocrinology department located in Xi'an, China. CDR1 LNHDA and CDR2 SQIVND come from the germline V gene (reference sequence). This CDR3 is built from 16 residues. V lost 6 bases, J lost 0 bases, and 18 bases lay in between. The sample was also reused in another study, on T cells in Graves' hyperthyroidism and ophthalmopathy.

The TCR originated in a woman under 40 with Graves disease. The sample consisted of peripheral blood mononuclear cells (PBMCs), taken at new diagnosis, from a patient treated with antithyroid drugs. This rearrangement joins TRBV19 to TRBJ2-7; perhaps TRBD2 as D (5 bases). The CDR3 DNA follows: TGTGCCAGTAGATTGGAGGCGGCACCGAGCTCCTACGAGCAGTACTTC. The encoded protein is CASRLEAAPSSYEQYF.